A selection of T cell receptor beta chains follows, all from one sample in a study of vaccination and CD4 T cells after COVID-19. A single record per CDR3 protein comes from TCRdb applying MiXCR to the PCR reads. The data show 11,000 to 15,000 distinct CDR3 sequences, 30% to 50% seen once. Their antigens remain unidentified. Material for sequencing was CD4+ T cells from blood, cultured in vitro. Receptor source: a human donor who had recovered from COVID-19. Each CDR3 is given with its conserved first and last residue. The D gene is left open where the match is weak. Expanded clones are given a class, and other clones once, few, many or no size at all.

TRBJ2-7,TRBV24-1,-,-,CATTEDPYSYEQYF,TGTGCCACCACAGAGGACCCTTACTCCTACGAGCAGTACTTC
TRBJ2-7,TRBV27,TRBD1,-,CASSPGQVMVEQYF,TGTGCCAGCAGTCCGGGACAGGTTATGGTCGAGCAGTACTTC
TRBJ2-3,TRBV20-1,-,-,CSARDIGYSTDTQYF,TGCAGTGCTAGAGATATAGGCTACAGCACAGATACGCAGTATTTT
TRBJ2-5,TRBV7-3,-,-,CASSLRPGLGVGETQYF,TGTGCCAGCAGCTTAAGGCCGGGACTTGGGGTTGGCGAGACCCAGTACTTC
TRBJ1-2,TRBV7-2,-,once,CASSPKVTSSNYGYTF,TGTGCCAGCAGCCCTAAAGTAACCTCGTCTAACTATGGCTACACCTTC
TRBJ1-2,TRBV19,TRBD1,-,CATGTDSYGYTF,TGTGCCACCGGGACAGATAGCTATGGCTACACCTTC
TRBJ1-2,TRBV7-9,TRBD1,few,CASSSTFGTGVGYTF,TGTGCCAGCAGCTCCACTTTTGGGACAGGGGTCGGCTACACCTTC
TRBJ2-6,TRBV2,-,-,CASSAAGRSGANVLTF,TGTGCCAGCAGCGCAGCGGGCCGCTCTGGGGCCAACGTCCTGACTTTC
TRBJ2-1,TRBV12-3/TRBV12-4,-,-,CASSLAYSYNEQFF,TGTGCCAGCAGTTTGGCTTACTCCTACAATGAGCAGTTCTTC
TRBJ2-1,TRBV6-1,TRBD2,-,CASSEYLTSPNEQFF,TGTGCCAGCAGTGAATATCTGACTAGCCCGAATGAGCAGTTCTTC
TRBJ2-5,TRBV5-1,TRBD1,-,CASNPGTGEETQYF,TGCGCCAGCAACCCCGGGACAGGGGAAGAGACCCAGTACTTC
TRBJ2-7,TRBV28,TRBD1,-,CASSLYTGGEQYF,TGTGCCAGCAGTTTATACACAGGGGGCGAGCAGTACTTC
TRBJ2-1,TRBV20-1,TRBD2,few,CSALRTRSYNEQFF,TGCAGTGCACTTCGGACTAGGTCCTACAATGAGCAGTTCTTC
TRBJ1-3,TRBV20-1,-,-,CSARSYSGNTIYF,TGCAGTGCTAGAAGTTACTCTGGAAACACCATATATTTT
TRBJ2-3,TRBV6-1,TRBD2,few,CASSELAGGPDTQYF,TGTGCCAGCAGTGAACTAGCGGGAGGGCCAGATACGCAGTATTTT
TRBJ2-7,TRBV21-1,-,few,CAPAGTGPKREGPEQYF,TGTGCCCCAGCAGGGACAGGACCTAAACGGGAGGGCCCCGAGCAGTACTTC
TRBJ2-1,TRBV7-9,-,-,CASSLDVEQFF,TGTGCCAGCAGCTTAGACGTGGAGCAGTTCTTC
TRBJ2-2,TRBV11-3,TRBD1,once,CASGTGAPTGELFF,TGTGCCAGCGGGACAGGGGCACCCACCGGGGAGCTGTTTTTT
TRBJ2-1,TRBV24-1,TRBD2,-,CATSTTSGGWGEQFF,TGTGCCACCAGTACTACTAGCGGGGGGTGGGGTGAGCAGTTCTTC
TRBJ2-5,TRBV7-2,TRBD2,-,CASSPPGLAFKETQYF,TGTGCCAGCAGCCCCCCGGGACTAGCGTTTAAAGAGACCCAGTACTTC
TRBJ2-7,TRBV20-1,TRBD2,few,CSARLAGGSYEQYF,TGCAGCGCAAGGCTAGCGGGGGGTTCCTACGAGCAGTACTTC
TRBJ1-5,TRBV6-1,-,-,CASSRYSNQPQHF,TGTGCCAGCAGTAGGTATAGCAATCAGCCCCAGCATTTT
TRBJ1-5,TRBV6-2/TRBV6-3,-,medium-sized,CASSYRLGQPQHF,TGTGCCAGCAGTTACAGATTGGGTCAGCCCCAGCATTTT
TRBJ2-1,TRBV7-9,-,-,CASSPHGSYNEQFF,TGTGCCAGCAGCCCCCACGGCTCCTACAATGAGCAGTTCTTC
TRBJ1-6,TRBV4-2,-,-,CASSQELTGDNSPLHF,TGTGCCAGCAGCCAAGAACTCACAGGAGATAATTCACCCCTCCACTTT
TRBJ2-3,TRBV18,TRBD2,few,CASSLGTSGTGTDTQYF,TGTGCCAGCTCACTCGGGACTAGCGGGACGGGCACAGATACGCAGTATTTT
TRBJ2-7,TRBV6-1,-,-,CASSAESQGEQYF,TGTGCCAGCAGTGCCGAGTCTCAGGGCGAGCAGTACTTC
TRBJ2-3,TRBV7-9,TRBD2,few,CASSLAAGWWLAGGRDTQYF,TGTGCCAGCAGCTTAGCGGCAGGGTGGTGGCTAGCGGGAGGCCGAGATACGCAGTATTTT